Below are 9 T cell receptor beta chains sequenced from a single sample in a study of identifying expanded T cells in peripheral blood. This table comes from immunoSEQ multiplex PCR, and its TCRdb copy is limited to in-frame clones, with some not included. In the table there are about 100,000 clones, roughly nine tenths of which are singletons. Specimen: blood. The receptors come from a person between 18 and 75 years old in good health.

This clone was seen once. V gene TRBV4-3 combines with J gene TRBJ1-2; D call uncertain. CDR1 is LGHNA, CDR2 YSLEER, per germline. V lost 5 bases, J lost 0 bases, and 16 bases lay in between. This CDR3 contains 16 residues. DNA for the CDR3: TGCGCCAGCAGCTCCCTCCCGGCGGCAACTAACTATGGCTACACCTTC. Translated, it gives CASSSLPAATNYGYTF.

The chain links TRBV5-1 to TRBJ2-1; D unresolved. V dropped 1 base and J dropped 10 bases, with 6 bases sitting between them. CDR1 is SGHRS and CDR2 is YFSETQ in the germline V gene. This CDR3 has 11 amino acids. For the CDR3, the DNA is TGCGCCAGCAGCTTGACCGGGGAGCAGTTCTTC. It specifies CASSLTGEQFF.

The CDR3 sequence is CASSQWRERRYEQYF. CDR3 coding DNA: TGCGCCAGCAGCCAATGGAGAGAGAGAAGGTACGAGCAGTACTTC. This sequence joins TRBV4-3 and TRBJ2-7; D unresolved. The CDR3 spans 15 residues. Germline CDR1 reads LGHNA; CDR2 reads YSLEER. V lost 2 bases to trimming and J lost 4 bases, with 15 bases between them.

This sequence joins TRBV9 and TRBJ1-6; D is uncertain. The CDR3 has 15 amino acids. Trimming left V 4 bases short and J 8 bases short, with 16 bases between. The V gene's germline CDR1 is SGDLS and CDR2 YYNGEE. The CDR3 nucleotides are TGTGCCAGCAGCCCAACCGGTGGGAAATATTCACCCCTCCACTTT. This sequence encodes CASSPTGGKYSPLHF.

This chain joins TRBV7-2 and TRBJ1-2; 7 nucleotides match TRBD1. This CDR3 region has 14 residues. The germline CDR1 and CDR2 sequences are SGHTA and FQGNSA. V lost 5 bases to trimming and J lost 0 bases; unmatched junction nucleotides: 3. CDR3: CASSRQGPNYGYTF. The DNA of the CDR3 is TGTGCCAGCAGCCGACAGGGTCCTAACTATGGCTACACCTTC. Full variable domain (missing parts from reference TRBV7-2 and TRBJ1-2): GAGVSQSPSNKVTEKGKDVELRCDPISGHTALYWYRQSLGQGLEFLIYFQGNSAPDKSGLPSDRFSAERTGGSVSTLTIQRTQQEDSAVYLCASSRQGPNYGYTFGSGTRLTVV.

This chain uses TRBV29-1 with TRBJ2-3; 7 nucleotides agree with TRBD1. After removal of 7 bases from V and 0 bases from J, the junction contained 16 bases not matched to a gene. Germline CDR1 is SQVTM and CDR2 is ANQGSEA. The CDR3 has 17 residues. CDR3 loop: CSALLSHRGLSTDTQYF. The CDR3 region has the DNA TGCAGCGCACTTCTCTCCCACAGGGGCCTTAGCACAGATACGCAGTATTTT.

The V call is TRBV7-6, the J call TRBJ2-5; D possibly uses TRBD1 or TRBD2 (5 bases each). CDR1 is SGHVS, CDR2 FNYEAQ, per germline. This CDR3 spans 17 amino acids. Trimming pared 0 bases from V and 1 base from J, leaving 15 bases between. The chain's CDR3 is CASSLARGPSAQETQYF. DNA of the CDR3: TGTGCCAGCAGCTTAGCCCGGGGCCCCTCGGCCCAAGAGACCCAGTACTTC.

The chain is built from TRBV9 and TRBJ2-3; D not resolved. The V end lost 0 bases, the J end lost 2 bases, and 10 bases lay between the germline ends. Germline V gene data show CDR1 as SGDLS and CDR2 as YYNGEE. This CDR3 spans 15 amino acids. CDR3: CASSVAGRATDTQYF. CDR3 in DNA: TGTGCCAGCAGCGTAGCCGGACGGGCCACAGATACGCAGTATTTT.

The V and J genes are TRBV27 and TRBJ2-1; TRBD2 matches at 8 bases. CDR1 is MNHEY and CDR2 is SMNVEV in the germline V gene (reference sequence). The CDR3 extends over 16 amino acids. V shed 3 bases and J 2 bases; nucleotides not matched to a gene: 6. CDR3 sequence (DNA): TGTGCCAGCAGTTTTAGTAGCGGGGATCCCTACAATGAGCAGTTCTTC. It specifies CASSFSSGDPYNEQFF.